Each of the 28 T cell receptor beta chains below was sequenced from the same sample in a study of T-cell reconstitution after alpha-beta-depleted transplantation in children. Whole-study findings and limits: Most T-cell counts and diversity one year after the transplant came from T cells that were newly produced.

Their antigens remain unidentified. As it was prepared, the TCRbeta library received unique molecular identifiers. TCRdb used MiXCR to reprocess the PCR reads, holding one entry per CDR3 protein. The table shows 330,000 or so distinct CDR3 sequences, with almost 8% occurring only once. The source material was peripheral blood, sampled 360 days after TCRalphabeta/CD19-depleted stem cell transplant. Receptors were obtained from a female patient aged 2 to 10 who had a stem cell transplant for Fanconi anemia, so the T cells may come from the graft donor.

This clonotype appeared many times. The gene calls are TRBV18 and TRBJ2-3; 8 bases map to TRBD2. The germline gives CDR1 KGHSH, CDR2 LQKENI. The trim removed 6 bases at V and 1 base at J, leaving 15 bases unmatched. There are 18 residues in the CDR3. The CDR3 nucleotides read TGTGCCAGCTCGCCCAACAGCGGGAGTTTTGTGGGCACAGATACGCAGTATTTT. It encodes CASSPNSGSFVGTDTQYF.

This clonotype was seen many times. The chain employs TRBV10-1 and TRBJ2-3; 7 nucleotides match TRBD1. The CDR3 loop spans 14 amino acids. Losses at the gene ends were 7 bases for V and 11 bases for J; bases not matched to a gene: 15. Germline CDR1 WNHNN, CDR2 SYGVQD (reference sequence). The CDR3 region is CASKEQGTQKKQYF. Written as DNA, the CDR3 is TGCGCCAGCAAGGAACAGGGGACACAGAAAAAGCAGTATTTT.

This clonotype was counted ten times or more. The chain combines TRBV12-3 or TRBV12-4 with TRBJ2-2, with TRBD2 identical over 8 bases. The CDR3 consists of 16 residues. The trim removed 7 bases at V and 4 bases at J, leaving 11 bases unmatched. The DNA for the CDR3 is TGTGCCAGCACCCGAAGCGGGAGCCGGCGCACCGGGGAGCTGTTTTTT. This encodes CASTRSGSRRTGELFF.

This clonotype was counted ten times or more. V is TRBV5-1 and J is TRBJ2-5; 13 bases align to TRBD2. The V segment lost 4 bases and the J segment 5 bases; nucleotides outside the gene matches: 5. CDR3 length: 15 amino acids. The germline V gene has CDR1 SGHRS and CDR2 YFSETQ. CDR3 in amino acids: CASSDRTSGSETQYF. CDR3 DNA: TGCGCCAGCAGCGATCGGACTAGCGGGAGTGAGACCCAGTACTTC.

This clonotype was recorded a few times. This rearrangement joins TRBV3-1 to TRBJ1-1; D not certain. Trimming stripped 6 bases from V and 10 bases from J, with 15 bases between. CDR1 is LGHDT, CDR2 YNNKEL, per germline (reference sequence). The CDR3 sequence is 12 residues long. CDR3 sequence: CASSRRLGGAFF. The DNA of the CDR3 is TGTGCCAGCAGTCGTCGTCTAGGAGGAGCTTTCTTT.

This clonotype has a count of ten or more. V is TRBV13 and J is TRBJ2-7; D not resolved. V lost 4 bases and J lost 3, with 10 bases in between. The CDR3 consists of 13 residues. Germline V lookup: CDR1 PRHDT, CDR2 FYEKMQ (reference sequence). The CDR3 region is CASSSGAYYEQYF. In DNA, the CDR3 is TGTGCCAGCAGCTCAGGAGCCTACTACGAGCAGTACTTC.

In this sample, this clonotype turned up many times. The DNA of the CDR3 is TGTGCCAGCAGTTGGTACCAAGAGACCCAGTACTTC. This gives the protein CASSWYQETQYF. V gene TRBV12-3 or TRBV12-4 combines with J gene TRBJ2-5; D unclear. Trimming removed 4 bases at V and 0 bases at J, with 3 bases between. The CDR3 has 12 amino acids.

This clonotype has a count of ten or more. The chain carries TRBV7-9 and TRBJ1-1, with D unclear. The V gene's germline CDR1 is SEHNR and CDR2 FQNEAQ (reference sequence). Between the trimmed V and J ends, which lost 2 bases and 7 bases, there was a span of 11 bases. This CDR3 is 13 amino acids long. CDR3 in DNA: TGTGCCAGCAGCTTAAAATTCGACAATGAAGCTTTCTTT. It encodes CASSLKFDNEAFF.

To note about this clonotype: A read error may explain this, as a much larger clone is one base away. The CDR3 end shows no conserved phenylalanine or tryptophan, and so a read error is likely. The chain combines TRBV29-1 with TRBJ1-2, with 8 bases aligning to TRBD1. This CDR3 is 12 amino acids long. J gave up 3 bases and V 7 bases, and 4 bases lay outside the gene matches. CDR1 is SQVTM and CDR2 is ANQGSEA in the germline V gene. This chain's CDR3 is CSAGQGDYGYTL. In nucleotides, the CDR3 is TGCAGCGCAGGACAGGGTGACTATGGCTACACCCTC.

This clonotype was counted ten times or more. The chain joins TRBV7-9 to TRBJ1-1, with D uncertain. There are 12 residues in the CDR3. Trimming cost V 7 bases and J 3 bases, with 9 bases left between them. From germline, CDR1 is SEHNR and CDR2 FQNEAQ (reference sequence). DNA of the CDR3: TGTGCCAGCATCTCAGCGGACACTGAAGCTTTCTTT. Translating gives CASISADTEAFF.

This clonotype appeared many times. This chain joins TRBV12-3 or TRBV12-4 and TRBJ2-5; maybe TRBD1 (5 bases). CDR3 size: 13 residues. Between the trimmed V and J ends, which lost 5 bases and 0 bases, there was a span of 7 bases. The CDR3 spells CASSMDNQETQYF. The CDR3 DNA is TGTGCCAGCAGTATGGACAACCAAGAGACCCAGTACTTC.

There are many counts of this clonotype. The chain carries TRBV7-2 and TRBJ2-7, with TRBD2 identical over 7 bases. The germline CDR1 and CDR2 sequences are SGHTA and FQGNSA. The ends lost 0 bases at V and 5 bases at J; junction bases unmatched: 4. The CDR3 totals 14 residues. CDR3 bases: TGTGCCAGCAGCTTAGCAGGGAGGGCCCACGAGCAGTACTTC. Translating gives CASSLAGRAHEQYF.

This clonotype came up many times. The chain has TRBV20-1 and TRBJ1-2; 11 bases fit TRBD1. V dropped 5 bases and J dropped 8; count of bases not matched to a gene: 7. The CDR3 sequence is 13 residues long. Germline CDR1 reads DFQATT; CDR2 reads SNEGSKA (reference sequence). The chain's CDR3 is CSAGQGAWSGYTF. CDR3 bases: TGCAGTGCTGGACAGGGGGCTTGGTCCGGCTACACCTTC.

This clonotype was observed many times. CDR3: CASSLSLGANTGELFF. Here the CDR3 DNA reads TGTGCCAGCAGCCTGAGTTTAGGGGCAAACACCGGGGAGCTGTTTTTT. This sequence joins TRBV5-4 and TRBJ2-2, with TRBD1 as a possible D gene (5 bases). The CDR3 contains 16 residues. V was clipped by 4 bases and J by 2 bases, with 15 bases between them. Germline values: CDR1 SGHNT, CDR2 YYREEE (reference sequence). The full variable domain, in which reference TRBV5-4 and TRBJ2-2 provide the parts outside the CDR3, is ETGVTQSPTHLIKTRGQQVTLRCSSQSGHNTVSWYQQALGQGPQFIFQYYREEENGRGNFPPRFSGLQFPNYSSELNVNALELDDSALYLCASSLSLGANTGELFFGEGSRLTVL.

This clonotype was recorded at least ten times. A read error may produce the germline difference seen at one junction end. The chain recombines TRBV12-3 or TRBV12-4 with TRBJ1-5; D may be TRBD1 (5 bases). CDR3 size: 12 residues. The CDR3 is CANRRGNQPQHF. The CDR3 nucleotides read TGTGCCAACCGTAGGGGCAATCAGCCCCAACATTTT.

This clonotype appeared many times. The chain is built from TRBV9 and TRBJ1-4; D possibly corresponds to TRBD1 (5 bases). The CDR3 consists of 15 residues. With 4 bases removed from V and 4 bases from J, the gap between germline ends came to 14 bases. CDR1 SGDLS and CDR2 YYNGEE come from the germline V gene. The CDR3 here is CASSPIYRNNEKLFF. CDR3 DNA sequence: TGTGCCAGCAGCCCCATTTACAGGAATAATGAAAAACTGTTTTTT.

This clonotype came up many times. The V gene is TRBV6-1, the J gene TRBJ2-7; D might be TRBD2 (5 bases). The V end lost 8 bases, the J end lost 3 bases, and 14 bases lay between the germline ends. The CDR3 is 13 residues long. CDR1 MNHNS and CDR2 SASEGT come from the germline V gene. The CDR3 DNA reads TGTGCCAGCTGTCCGGGGTTAGACTACGAGCAGTACTTC. As protein: CASCPGLDYEQYF.

This clonotype appeared many times. The rearrangement links TRBV24-1 to TRBJ2-7, with 9 bases lining up with TRBD1. CDR3 length equals 15 residues. The V gene end was trimmed by 1 base and the J gene end by 5 bases; junction bases not matched to a gene: 5. The V gene's germline CDR1 is KGHDR and CDR2 SFDVKD. CDR3 in amino acids: CATSDFRDRDNEQYF. The CDR3 coding sequence is TGTGCCACCAGTGATTTCCGGGACAGGGACAACGAGCAGTACTTC.

This clonotype appeared a few times. This chain connects TRBV7-9 to TRBJ2-3; the D is unclear. From germline, CDR1 is SEHNR and CDR2 FQNEAQ (reference sequence). The ends were cut back, 4 bases at V and 4 bases at J, with 15 bases in the middle. The CDR3 extends over 15 amino acids. The CDR3 spells CASSYRVGPADTQYF. The CDR3 coding sequence is TGTGCCAGCAGCTACCGGGTCGGACCCGCAGATACGCAGTATTTT.

This chain links TRBV28 with TRBJ1-6; 9 bases match TRBD1. Germline CDR1 is MDHEN and CDR2 is SYDVKM. This CDR3 has 14 residues. V trimming: 5 bases; J trimming: 7 bases; junction bases outside the gene matches: 3. The CDR3 DNA follows: TGTGCCAGCAGTGCGGACAGGGGCAATTCACCCCTCCACTTT. Translation gives CASSADRGNSPLHF.

This clonotype showed up just a few times. The rearrangement joins TRBV2 to TRBJ1-1; 8 nucleotides align to TRBD1. CDR3 length: 15 amino acids. The germline V gene encodes CDR1 SNHLY and CDR2 FYNNEI. Trimming removed 6 bases from V and 4 bases from J; junction bases left unmatched: 10. DNA for the CDR3: TGTGCCAGCAGGGTGGACAGGGTAGCCCCCACTGAAGCTTTCTTT. Its translation: CASRVDRVAPTEAFF.

This chain joins TRBV20-1 and TRBJ1-1; TRBD1 is a possible D gene (5 bases). With 5 bases removed from V and 0 bases from J, the gap between germline ends came to 10 bases. The CDR3 has 13 residues. Germline-derived CDR1 and CDR2 are DFQATT and SNEGSKA (reference sequence). The CDR3 DNA sequence: TGCAGTGCTGGGGCTCAAATGAACACTGAAGCTTTCTTT. This sequence encodes CSAGAQMNTEAFF.

V is TRBV5-4 and J is TRBJ2-1, with 10 bases identical to TRBD2. The V segment lost 2 bases and the J segment 6 bases; nucleotides outside the gene matches: 5. Looked up from germline, CDR1 is SGHNT and CDR2 is YYREEE (reference sequence). This CDR3 spans 15 amino acids. The chain's CDR3 is CASSLAGGAVNEQFF. As DNA, the CDR3 is TGTGCCAGCAGCTTAGCGGGGGGGGCTGTCAATGAGCAGTTCTTC.

This clonotype was detected many times. The chain carries TRBV28 and TRBJ1-1; D is perhaps TRBD1 (5 bases). The V and J ends lost 3 bases and 2 bases respectively, with 13 bases between them. The CDR3 loop spans 15 amino acids. Per the germline V gene, CDR1 is MDHEN and CDR2 is SYDVKM. CDR3 bases: TGTGCCAGCAGTTTCCCGGCCCAGGGTAACACTGAAGCTTTCTTT. Its protein is CASSFPAQGNTEAFF.

This clonotype came up many times. J is TRBJ1-3 and V is TRBV20-1; no clear D gene. V lost 6 bases and J 2 bases, leaving 8 bases between the germline ends. The germline V gene has CDR1 DFQATT and CDR2 SNEGSKA (reference sequence). The CDR3 spans 12 residues. The CDR3 nucleotides are TGCAGTGCCTCCAGAACTGGAAACACCATATATTTT. This encodes CSASRTGNTIYF.

This clonotype appeared many times. The rearrangement uses TRBV6-5 and TRBJ2-2; possibly TRBD1 for D (6 bases). Germline V lookup: CDR1 MNHEY, CDR2 SVGAGI. V was clipped by 5 bases and J by 5 bases, with 18 bases between them. CDR3 length equals 16 residues. CDR3 residues: CASSTSRRGGTGELFF. Here the CDR3 DNA reads TGTGCCAGCAGTACCAGCCGCAGGGGCGGGACCGGGGAGCTGTTTTTT.

This clonotype was counted many times. The genes are TRBV19 and TRBJ2-1; tentative D call: TRBD2 (6 bases). V shed 6 bases and J shed 0 bases, with 12 bases lying between them. Germline loops: CDR1 LNHDA, CDR2 SQIVND (reference sequence). There are 15 residues in the CDR3. The CDR3, as DNA: TGTGCCAGTAGCAAAGACGGGAGCTCCTACAATGAGCAGTTCTTC. As protein: CASSKDGSSYNEQFF.

The chain has TRBV2 and TRBJ2-7; 8 bases agree with TRBD1. The V gene's germline CDR1 is SNHLY and CDR2 FYNNEI. The CDR3 runs to 13 residues. J gave up 4 bases and V 7 bases, and 6 bases lay outside the gene matches. CDR3 loop: CASNGQGRYEQYF. The CDR3 DNA reads TGTGCCAGCAACGGACAGGGTCGGTACGAGCAGTACTTC.